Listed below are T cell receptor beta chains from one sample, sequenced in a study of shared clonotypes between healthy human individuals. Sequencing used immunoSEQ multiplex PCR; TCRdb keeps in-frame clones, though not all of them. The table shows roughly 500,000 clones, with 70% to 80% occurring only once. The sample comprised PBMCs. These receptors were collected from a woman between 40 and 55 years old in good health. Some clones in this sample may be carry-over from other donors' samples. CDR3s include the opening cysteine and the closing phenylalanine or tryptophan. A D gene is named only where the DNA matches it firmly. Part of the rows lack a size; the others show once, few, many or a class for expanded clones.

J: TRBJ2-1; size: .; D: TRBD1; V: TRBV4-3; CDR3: CASSQGTGDNEQFF; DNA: TGCGCCAGCAGCCAGGGGACAGGGGATAATGAGCAGTTCTTC
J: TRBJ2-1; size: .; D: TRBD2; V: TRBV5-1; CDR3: CASSGDYYNEQFF; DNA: TGCGCCAGCAGCGGGGACTATTACAATGAGCAGTTCTTC
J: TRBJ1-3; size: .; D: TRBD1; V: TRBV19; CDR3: CASTLVPGQGFSGNTIYF; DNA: TGTGCCAGTACCCTCGTCCCGGGACAGGGGTTCTCTGGAAACACCATATATTTT
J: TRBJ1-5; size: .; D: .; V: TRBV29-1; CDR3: CSVGDLDQPQHF; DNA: TGCAGCGTCGGCGACCTGGATCAGCCCCAGCATTTT
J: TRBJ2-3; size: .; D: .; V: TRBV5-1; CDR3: CASSLLETLSRNTQYF; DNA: TGCGCCAGCAGCTTGCTTGAGACCCTTAGCCGAAATACGCAGTATTTT
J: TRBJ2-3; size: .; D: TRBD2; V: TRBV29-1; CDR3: CSSPGGIGTSRTDTQYF; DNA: TGCAGCTCTCCGGGGGGGATCGGGACTAGCAGAACAGATACGCAGTATTTT
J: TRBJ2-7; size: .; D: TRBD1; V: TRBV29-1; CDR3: CSVNRGGLEQYF; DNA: TGCAGCGTCAACAGGGGCGGACTCGAGCAGTACTTC
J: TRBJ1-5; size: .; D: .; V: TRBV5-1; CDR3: CASSFGGPPGSQPQHF; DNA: TGCGCCAGCAGCTTTGGGGGCCCGCCTGGCAGTCAGCCCCAGCATTTT
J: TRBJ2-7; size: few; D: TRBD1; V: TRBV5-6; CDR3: CASSLSGQAAF; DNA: TGTGCCAGCAGCTTATCGGGACAGGCTGCGTTC
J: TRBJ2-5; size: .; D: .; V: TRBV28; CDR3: CASSSGTYQETQYF; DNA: TGTGCCAGCAGTTCCGGGACTTACCAAGAGACCCAGTACTTC
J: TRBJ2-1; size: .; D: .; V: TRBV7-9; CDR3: CASRRATQNNEQFF; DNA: TGTGCCAGCAGGAGGGCTACTCAAAACAATGAGCAGTTCTTC
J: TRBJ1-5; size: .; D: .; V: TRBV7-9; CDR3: CASSPTGNQPQHF; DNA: TGTGCCAGCAGCCCGACAGGCAATCAGCCCCAGCATTTT
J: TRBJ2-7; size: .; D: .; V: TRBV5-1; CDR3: CASSLGGYEQYF; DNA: TGCGCCAGCAGCCTAGGGGGCTACGAGCAGTACTTC
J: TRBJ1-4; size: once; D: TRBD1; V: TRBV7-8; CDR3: CASSSTRTRQGNEKLFF; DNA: TGTGCCAGCAGCTCCACCAGAACCAGACAGGGGAATGAAAAACTGTTTTTT
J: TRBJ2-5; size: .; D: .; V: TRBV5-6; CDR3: CASSLLTGQETQYF; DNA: TGTGCCAGCAGCTTGCTAACAGGCCAAGAGACCCAGTACTTC
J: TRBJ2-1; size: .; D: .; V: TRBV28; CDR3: CASSLNGRNFLFYNEQFF; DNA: TGTGCCAGCAGTTTAAATGGGCGGAACTTCTTATTCTACAATGAGCAGTTCTTC
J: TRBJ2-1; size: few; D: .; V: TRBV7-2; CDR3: CASSLNGGALGNEQFF; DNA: TGTGCCAGCAGCTTAAATGGGGGGGCGCTGGGGAATGAGCAGTTCTTC
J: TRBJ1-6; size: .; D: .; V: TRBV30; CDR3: CAWSEGEPSSPLHF; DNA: TGTGCCTGGAGTGAAGGGGAACCAAGTTCACCCCTCCACTTT
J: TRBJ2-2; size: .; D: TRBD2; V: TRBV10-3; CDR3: CAIGVSPSGKDAGELFF; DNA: TGTGCCATCGGGGTTTCTCCTAGCGGGAAAGATGCCGGGGAGCTGTTTTTT
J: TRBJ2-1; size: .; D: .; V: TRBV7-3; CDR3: CASSSGAVGIYNEQFF; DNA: TGTGCCAGCAGCTCAGGGGCAGTGGGGATATACAATGAGCAGTTCTTC
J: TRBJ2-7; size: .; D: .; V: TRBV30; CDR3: CAWTRGVGYEQYF; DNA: TGTGCCTGGACCCGAGGAGTGGGCTACGAGCAGTACTTC
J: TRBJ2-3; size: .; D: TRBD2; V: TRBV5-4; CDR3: CASSSPGLASADTQYF; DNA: TGTGCCAGCAGTTCCCCGGGACTAGCGAGCGCAGATACGCAGTATTTT
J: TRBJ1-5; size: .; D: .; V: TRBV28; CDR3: CASSLHLNNQPQHF; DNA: TGTGCCAGCAGTCTACATCTTAACAATCAGCCCCAGCATTTT